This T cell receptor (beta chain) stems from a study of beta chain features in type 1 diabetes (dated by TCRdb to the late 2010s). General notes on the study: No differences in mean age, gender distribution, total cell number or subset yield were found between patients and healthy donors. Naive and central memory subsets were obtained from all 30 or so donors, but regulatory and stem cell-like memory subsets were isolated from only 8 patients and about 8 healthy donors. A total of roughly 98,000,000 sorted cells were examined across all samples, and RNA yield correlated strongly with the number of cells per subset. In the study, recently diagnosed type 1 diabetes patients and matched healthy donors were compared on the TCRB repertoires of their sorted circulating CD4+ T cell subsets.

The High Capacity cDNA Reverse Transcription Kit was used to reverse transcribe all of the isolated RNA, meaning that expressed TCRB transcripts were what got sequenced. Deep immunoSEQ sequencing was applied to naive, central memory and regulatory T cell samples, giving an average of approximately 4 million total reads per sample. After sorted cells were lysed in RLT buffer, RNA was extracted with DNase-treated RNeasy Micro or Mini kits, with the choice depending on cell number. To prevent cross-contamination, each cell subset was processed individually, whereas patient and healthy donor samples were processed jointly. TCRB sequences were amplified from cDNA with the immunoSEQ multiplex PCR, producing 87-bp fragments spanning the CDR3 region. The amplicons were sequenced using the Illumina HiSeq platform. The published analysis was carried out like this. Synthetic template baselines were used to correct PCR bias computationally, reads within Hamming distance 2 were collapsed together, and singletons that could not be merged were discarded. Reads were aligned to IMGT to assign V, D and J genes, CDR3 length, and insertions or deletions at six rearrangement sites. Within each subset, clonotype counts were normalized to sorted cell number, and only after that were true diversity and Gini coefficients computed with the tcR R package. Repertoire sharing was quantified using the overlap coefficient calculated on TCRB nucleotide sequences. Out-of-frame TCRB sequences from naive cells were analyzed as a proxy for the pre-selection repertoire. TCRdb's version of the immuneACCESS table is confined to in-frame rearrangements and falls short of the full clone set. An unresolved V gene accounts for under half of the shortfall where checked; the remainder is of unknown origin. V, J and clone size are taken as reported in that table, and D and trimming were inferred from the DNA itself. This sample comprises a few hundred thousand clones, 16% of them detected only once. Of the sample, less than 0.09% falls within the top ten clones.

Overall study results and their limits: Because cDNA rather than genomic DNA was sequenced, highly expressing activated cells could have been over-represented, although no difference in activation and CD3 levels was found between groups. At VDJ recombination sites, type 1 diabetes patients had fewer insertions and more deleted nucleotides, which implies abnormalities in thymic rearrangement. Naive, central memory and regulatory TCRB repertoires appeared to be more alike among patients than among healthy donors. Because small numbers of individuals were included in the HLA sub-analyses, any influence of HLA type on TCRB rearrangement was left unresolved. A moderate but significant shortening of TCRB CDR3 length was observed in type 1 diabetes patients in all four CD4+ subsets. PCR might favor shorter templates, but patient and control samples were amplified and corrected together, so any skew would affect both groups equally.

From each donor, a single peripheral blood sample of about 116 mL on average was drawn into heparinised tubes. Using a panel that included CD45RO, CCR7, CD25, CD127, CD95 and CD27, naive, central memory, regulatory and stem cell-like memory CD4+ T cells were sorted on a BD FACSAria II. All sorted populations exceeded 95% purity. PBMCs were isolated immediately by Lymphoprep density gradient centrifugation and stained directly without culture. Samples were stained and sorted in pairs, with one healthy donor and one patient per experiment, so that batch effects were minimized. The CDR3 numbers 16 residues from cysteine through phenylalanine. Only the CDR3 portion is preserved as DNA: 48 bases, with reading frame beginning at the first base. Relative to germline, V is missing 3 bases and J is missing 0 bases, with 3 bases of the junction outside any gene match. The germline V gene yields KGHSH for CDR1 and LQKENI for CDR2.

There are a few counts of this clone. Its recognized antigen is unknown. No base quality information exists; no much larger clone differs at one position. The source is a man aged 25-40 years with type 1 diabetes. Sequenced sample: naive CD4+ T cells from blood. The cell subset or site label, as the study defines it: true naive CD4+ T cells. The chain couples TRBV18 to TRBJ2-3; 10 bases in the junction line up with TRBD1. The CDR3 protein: CASSPRQGASTDTQYF. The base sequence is TGTGCCAGCTCACCCCGACAGGGGGCAAGCACAGATACGCAGTATTTT. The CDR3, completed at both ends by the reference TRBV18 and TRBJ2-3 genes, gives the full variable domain NAGVMQNPRHLVRRRGQEARLRCSPMKGHSHVYWYRQLPEEGLKFMVYLQKENIIDESGMPKERFSAEFPKEGPSILRIQQVVRGDSAAYFCASSPRQGASTDTQYFGPGTRLTVL.